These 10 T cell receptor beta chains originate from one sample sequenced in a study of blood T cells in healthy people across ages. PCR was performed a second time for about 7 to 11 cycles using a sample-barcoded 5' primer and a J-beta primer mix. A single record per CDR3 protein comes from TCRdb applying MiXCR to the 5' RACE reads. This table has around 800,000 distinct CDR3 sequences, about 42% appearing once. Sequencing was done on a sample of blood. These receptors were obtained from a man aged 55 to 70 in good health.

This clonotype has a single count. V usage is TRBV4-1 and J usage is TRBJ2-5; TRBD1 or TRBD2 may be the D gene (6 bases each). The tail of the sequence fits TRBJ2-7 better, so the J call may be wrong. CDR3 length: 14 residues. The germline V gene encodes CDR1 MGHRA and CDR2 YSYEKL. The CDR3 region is CASSQESGAVEQYF. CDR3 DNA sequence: TGCGCCAGCAGCCAAGAATCGGGGGCGGTCGAGCAGTACTTC.

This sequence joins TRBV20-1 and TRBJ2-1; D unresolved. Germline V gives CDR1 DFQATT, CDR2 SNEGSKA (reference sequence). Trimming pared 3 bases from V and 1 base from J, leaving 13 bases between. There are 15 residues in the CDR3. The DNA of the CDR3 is TGCAGTGCTAGCTTAGGCCCCCAGTCCTACAATGAGCAGTTCTTC. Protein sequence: CSASLGPQSYNEQFF.

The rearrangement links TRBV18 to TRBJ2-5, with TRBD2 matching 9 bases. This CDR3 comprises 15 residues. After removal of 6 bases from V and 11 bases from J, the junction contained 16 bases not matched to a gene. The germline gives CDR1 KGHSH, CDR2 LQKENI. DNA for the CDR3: TGTGCCAGCTCGCCCGGGACTAGCAGCTACAATGAGCAGTACTTC. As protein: CASSPGTSSYNEQYF.

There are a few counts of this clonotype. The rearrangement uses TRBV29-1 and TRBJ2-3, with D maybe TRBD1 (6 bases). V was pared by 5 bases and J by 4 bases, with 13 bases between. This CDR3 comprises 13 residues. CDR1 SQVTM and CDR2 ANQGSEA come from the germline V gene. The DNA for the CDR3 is TGCAGCGTTCATTCAGGGGCATCAGATACGCAGTATTTT. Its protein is CSVHSGASDTQYF.

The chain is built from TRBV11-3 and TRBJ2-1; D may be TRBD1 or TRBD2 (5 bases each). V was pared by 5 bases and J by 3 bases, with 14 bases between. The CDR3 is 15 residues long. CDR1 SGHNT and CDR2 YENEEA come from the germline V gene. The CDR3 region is CASSGKVGGYNEQFF. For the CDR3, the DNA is TGTGCCAGCAGCGGTAAGGTTGGGGGCTACAATGAGCAGTTCTTC.

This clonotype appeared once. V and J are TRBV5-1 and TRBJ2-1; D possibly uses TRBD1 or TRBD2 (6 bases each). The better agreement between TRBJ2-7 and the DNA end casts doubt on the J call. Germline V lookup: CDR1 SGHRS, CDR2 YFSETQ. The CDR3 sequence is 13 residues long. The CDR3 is CASSAGHNYEQYF. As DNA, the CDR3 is TGCGCCAGCAGCGCGGGACACAACTACGAGCAGTACTTC.

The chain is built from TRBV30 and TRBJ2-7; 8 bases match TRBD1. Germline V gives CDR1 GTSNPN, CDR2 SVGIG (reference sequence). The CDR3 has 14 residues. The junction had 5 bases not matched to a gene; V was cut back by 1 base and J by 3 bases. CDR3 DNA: TGTGCCTGGAGTGACCGGACAGGGTTCTACGAGCAGTACTTC. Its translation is CAWSDRTGFYEQYF.

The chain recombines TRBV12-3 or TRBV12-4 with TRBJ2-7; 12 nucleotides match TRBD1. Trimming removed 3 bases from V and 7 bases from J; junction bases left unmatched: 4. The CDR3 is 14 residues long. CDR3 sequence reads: CASSFRDRGREQYF. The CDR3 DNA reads TGTGCCAGCAGTTTTCGGGACAGGGGGCGTGAGCAGTACTTC.

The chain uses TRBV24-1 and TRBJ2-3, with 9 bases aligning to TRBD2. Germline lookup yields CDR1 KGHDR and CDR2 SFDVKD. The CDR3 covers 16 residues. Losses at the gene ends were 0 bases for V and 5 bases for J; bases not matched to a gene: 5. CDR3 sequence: CATSDLERGAGDTQYF. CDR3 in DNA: TGTGCCACCAGTGATTTGGAGCGGGGGGCCGGAGATACGCAGTATTTT.

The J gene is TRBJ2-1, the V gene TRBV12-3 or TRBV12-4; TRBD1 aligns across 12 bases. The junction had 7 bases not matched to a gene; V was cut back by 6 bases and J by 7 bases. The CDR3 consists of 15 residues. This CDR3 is CASSLGQGAVNEQFF. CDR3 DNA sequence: TGTGCCAGCAGCCTGGGACAGGGGGCAGTAAATGAGCAGTTCTTC.